One TCR beta chain is described in this entry. TCRdb's copy holds only in-frame clones and misses some; the assay was immunoSEQ multiplex PCR. This table has approximately 94,000 clones, roughly 90% appearing once. The germline V gene encodes CDR1 LGHNA and CDR2 YSLEER. This CDR3 has 16 amino acids. After removal of 0 bases from V and 7 bases from J, the junction contained 11 bases not matched to a gene. The data derive from a study of T cell changes during pregnancy in multiple sclerosis. The receptor was derived from a female donor with multiple sclerosis, enrolled in a pregnancy study. The specimen comprised peripheral blood, sampled after pregnancy. The V gene is TRBV4-3, the J gene TRBJ2-7, with 8 nucleotides matching TRBD2. The CDR3 DNA is TGCGCCAGCAGCCAAGATCGGCGGGGGACTAGTTGGGAGCAGTACTTC. Translation gives CASSQDRRGTSWEQYF.